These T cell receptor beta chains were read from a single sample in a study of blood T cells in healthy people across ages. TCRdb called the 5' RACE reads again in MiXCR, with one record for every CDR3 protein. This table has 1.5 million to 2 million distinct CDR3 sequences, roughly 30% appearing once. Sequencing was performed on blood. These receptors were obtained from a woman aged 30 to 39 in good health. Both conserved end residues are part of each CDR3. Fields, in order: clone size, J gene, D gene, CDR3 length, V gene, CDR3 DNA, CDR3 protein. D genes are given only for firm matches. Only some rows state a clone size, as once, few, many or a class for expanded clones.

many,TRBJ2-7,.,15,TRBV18,TGTGCCAGCTCACCCGGACAGCACAATACCTACGAGCAGTACTTC,CASSPGQHNTYEQYF
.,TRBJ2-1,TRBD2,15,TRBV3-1,TGTGCCGGCAGCCGCCGACTAGCGGGGGACAATGAGCAGTTCTTC,CAGSRRLAGDNEQFF
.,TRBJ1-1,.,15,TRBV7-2,TGTGCCAGCAGCTCCGAAGGGACCCCGAACACTGAAGCTTTCTTT,CASSSEGTPNTEAFF
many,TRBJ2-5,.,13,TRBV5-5,TGTGCCAGCAGCGGCGACCCCCAGGAGACCCAGTACTTC,CASSGDPQETQYF
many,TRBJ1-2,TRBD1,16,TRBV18,TGTGCCAGCTCACCCCTCCGGGACAGGGGGCCCTATGGCTACACCTTC,CASSPLRDRGPYGYTF
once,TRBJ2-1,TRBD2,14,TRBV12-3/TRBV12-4,TGTGCCTGCAGTCTGCTAGCGGGCGACAATGAGCAGTTCTTC,CACSLLAGDNEQFF
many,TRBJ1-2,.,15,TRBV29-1,TGCAGGGTAGGGGACGACGCAAAGGATAACTATGGCTACACCTTC,CRVGDDAKDNYGYTF
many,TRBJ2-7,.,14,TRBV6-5,TGTGCCAGCAGTTACTCCCGGGGGTCAGGGGAGCAGTACTTC,CASSYSRGSGEQYF
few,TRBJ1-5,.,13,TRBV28,TGTGCCAGCAGTTTAGAGAATCGACAGCCCCAGCATTTT,CASSLENRQPQHF
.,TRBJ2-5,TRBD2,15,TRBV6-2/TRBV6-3,TGTGCCAGCAGACGTAGCGGGGGGCTTCAAGAGACCCAGTACTTC,CASRRSGGLQETQYF
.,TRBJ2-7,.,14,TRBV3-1,TGTGCCAGCAGCCCGGCAGGGGTTTACTACGAGCAGTACTTC,CASSPAGVYYEQYF
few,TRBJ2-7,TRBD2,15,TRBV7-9,TGTGCCAGCAGCCCTACTAGCGGTCCTTACTTGGAGCAGTACTTC,CASSPTSGPYLEQYF
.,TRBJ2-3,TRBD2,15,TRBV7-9,TGTGCCAGCAGCTTAAGCGGGACGCCCACAGATACGCAGTATTTT,CASSLSGTPTDTQYF
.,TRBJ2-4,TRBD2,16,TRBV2,TGTGCCAGCAGTGAGAGGACTAGCGGGGGGTTCAATGAGCAGTACTTC,CASSERTSGGFNEQYF
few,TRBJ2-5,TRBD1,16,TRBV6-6,TGTGCCAGCAGTTACGCCAGGGCAGGGGGTAAAGAGACCCAGTACTTC,CASSYARAGGKETQYF
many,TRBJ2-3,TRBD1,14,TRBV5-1,TGCGCCAGCAGCTTCGGACAGGGGATAGATACGCAGTATTTT,CASSFGQGIDTQYF
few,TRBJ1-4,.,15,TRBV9,TGTGCCAGCAGCGTAGGGGGGGCGCCTAATGAAAAACTGTTTTTT,CASSVGGAPNEKLFF
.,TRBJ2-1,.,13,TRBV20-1,TGCAGTGGTGGGCTTTGGGCGGTCAATGAGCAGTTCTTC,CSGGLWAVNEQFF
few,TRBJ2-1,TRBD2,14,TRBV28,TGTGCCAGCACTCAACGGGGGGGCTGGAATGAGCAGTTCTTC,CASTQRGGWNEQFF
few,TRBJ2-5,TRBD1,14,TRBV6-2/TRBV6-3,TGTGCCAGCAGTCCGTGGACAGGGCGGGGGACCCAGTACTTC,CASSPWTGRGTQYF
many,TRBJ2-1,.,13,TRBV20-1,TGCAGTGCCAGGGGGGCGCTACAACGGGAGCAGTTCTTC,CSARGALQREQFF
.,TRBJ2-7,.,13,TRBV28,TGTGCCAGCAGTTCGACAGCCATCTACGAGCAGTACTTC,CASSSTAIYEQYF
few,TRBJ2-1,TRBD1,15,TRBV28,TGTGCCAGCAGTTGGCTGGACAGGGCCTACAATGAGCAGTTCTTC,CASSWLDRAYNEQFF
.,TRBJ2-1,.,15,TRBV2,TGTGCCAGCAGTGAACTCAGGGGCTCCTACAATGGGCAGTTCTTC,CASSELRGSYNGQFF
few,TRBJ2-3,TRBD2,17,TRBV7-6,TGTGCCAGCAGCTTACCTTCACTAGCGGGTCAAACAGATACGCAGTATTTT,CASSLPSLAGQTDTQYF
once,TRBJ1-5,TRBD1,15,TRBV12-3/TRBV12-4,TGTGCCAGCAGGAAAACAGGGGGCGATGGCCAGCCCCAGCATTTT,CASRKTGGDGQPQHF
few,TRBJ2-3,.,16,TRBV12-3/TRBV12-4,TGTGCCAGCAGTTCCCGCGGGACGGGGGGCCGGGATACGCAGTATTTT,CASSSRGTGGRDTQYF
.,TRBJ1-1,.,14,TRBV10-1,TGCGCCAGCAGCGCGGGACGGACGAACACTGAAGCTTTCTTT,CASSAGRTNTEAFF
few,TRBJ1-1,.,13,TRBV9,TGTGCCAGCAGCATCGGACAGTTCACTGAAGCTTTCTTT,CASSIGQFTEAFF
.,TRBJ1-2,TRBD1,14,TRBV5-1,TGCGCCAGCAGCTTAGGGGGCGAGAACTATGGCTACACCTTC,CASSLGGENYGYTF
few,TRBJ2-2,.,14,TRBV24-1,TGTGCCACCAGGACAGGACTAAACACCGGGGAGCTGTTTTTT,CATRTGLNTGELFF
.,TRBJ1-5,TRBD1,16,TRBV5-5,TGTGCCAGCAGCTTTGGACAGGGCCGGAGCAATCAGCCCCAGCATTTT,CASSFGQGRSNQPQHF
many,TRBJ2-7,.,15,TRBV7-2,TGTGCCAGCAGCAGGTCGCCGGGACCAAACTACGAGCAGTACTTC,CASSRSPGPNYEQYF
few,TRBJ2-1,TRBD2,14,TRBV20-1,TGCAGTGCTAGGGGACTAGTTTCCTACAATGAGCAGTTCTTC,CSARGLVSYNEQFF
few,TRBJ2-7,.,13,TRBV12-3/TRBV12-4,TGTGCCAGTACGGGGCAGAGGAACGGTGAGCAGTACTTC,CASTGQRNGEQYF
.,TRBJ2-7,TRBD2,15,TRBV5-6,TGTGCCAGCAGCATGCTGGGGGGAGGGTCCTACGAGCAGTACTTC,CASSMLGGGSYEQYF
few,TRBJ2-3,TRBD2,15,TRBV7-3,TGTGCCAGCAGTAGGACTAGCGGGTACCCAGATACGCAGTATTTT,CASSRTSGYPDTQYF
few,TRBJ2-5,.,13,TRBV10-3,TGTGCCATCAGTGAGTCGACAGCAGAGACCCAGTACTTC,CAISESTAETQYF
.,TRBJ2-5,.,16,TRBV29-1,TGCAGCGTTGAACCTATCGGACCCGAATACCAAGAGACCCAGTACTTC,CSVEPIGPEYQETQYF
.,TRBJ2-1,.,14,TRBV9,TGTGCCAGCAGCGCCACGACCATGTACAATGAGCAGTTCTTC,CASSATTMYNEQFF
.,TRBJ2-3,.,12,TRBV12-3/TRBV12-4,TGTGCCAGCAGCCCGGGCACAGATGCGCAGTATTTT,CASSPGTDAQYF
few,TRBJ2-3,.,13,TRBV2,TGTGCCGGGAACGACCGTCGCATTGATACGCAGTATTTT,CAGNDRRIDTQYF
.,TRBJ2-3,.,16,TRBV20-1,TGCAGTGCTAGGGACCTAAACAGGGTTATCACAGATACGCAGTATTTT,CSARDLNRVITDTQYF
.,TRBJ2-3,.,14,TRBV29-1,TGCAGCGTTGAGGCCGGGGGTAGCACAGATACGCAGTATTTT,CSVEAGGSTDTQYF
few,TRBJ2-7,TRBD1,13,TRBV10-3,TGTGCCATTAGGGGGGACAGGACCTACGAGCAGTACTTC,CAIRGDRTYEQYF
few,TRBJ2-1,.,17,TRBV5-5,TGTGCCAGCAGCCTAGCCGGGACTTCGAGCTCCTACAATGAGCAGTTCTTC,CASSLAGTSSSYNEQFF
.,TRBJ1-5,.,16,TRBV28,TGTGCCAGCAACCCAGTGGAGGATGGGTCCAATCAGCCCCAGCATTTT,CASNPVEDGSNQPQHF
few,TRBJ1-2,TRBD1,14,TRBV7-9,TGTGCCAACAGCCCTGGGTGGCAGGGGGATGGCTACACCTTC,CANSPGWQGDGYTF
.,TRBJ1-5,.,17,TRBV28,TGTGCCAGCAGTTCCTGGGGGGGGGATGAGCTCAATCAGCCCCAGCATTTT,CASSSWGGDELNQPQHF
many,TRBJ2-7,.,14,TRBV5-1,TGCGCCAGCAGCTTGCCCGCTTTACCCTACGAGCAGTACTTC,CASSLPALPYEQYF
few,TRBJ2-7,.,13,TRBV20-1,TGCAGTGCCACCCCCGGCGGGTCCTACGAGCAGTACTTC,CSATPGGSYEQYF